This entry concerns a single TCR beta chain. The antigen is unknown. Clones were sequenced by immunoSEQ multiplex PCR, and TCRdb holds only the in-frame ones, with some missing. The data show some 3,000 clones, approximately 82% seen once. The source of the sample is a study of circulating and synovial CD4+ cells in juvenile arthritis. Study-level points and caveats: Overlap with synovium rose as more T cells were sequenced. T cell genome counts differed by at least an order of magnitude between CPL and CD4 samples.

This sequence was found in a human donor with juvenile idiopathic arthritis. The sequencing sample was made of CD4+ T cells from synovial fluid.

The CDR3 loop reads CASSLGLVEETQYF. The CDR3 DNA sequence: TGCGCCAGCAGCTTAGGACTAGTGGAAGAGACCCAGTACTTC. This chain connects TRBV5-1 to TRBJ2-5, with 7 bases that match TRBD2. Germline CDR1 and CDR2: SGHRS and YFSETQ. CDR3 length equals 14 residues. Trimming cost V 2 bases and J 3 bases; bases outside gene matches: 4.